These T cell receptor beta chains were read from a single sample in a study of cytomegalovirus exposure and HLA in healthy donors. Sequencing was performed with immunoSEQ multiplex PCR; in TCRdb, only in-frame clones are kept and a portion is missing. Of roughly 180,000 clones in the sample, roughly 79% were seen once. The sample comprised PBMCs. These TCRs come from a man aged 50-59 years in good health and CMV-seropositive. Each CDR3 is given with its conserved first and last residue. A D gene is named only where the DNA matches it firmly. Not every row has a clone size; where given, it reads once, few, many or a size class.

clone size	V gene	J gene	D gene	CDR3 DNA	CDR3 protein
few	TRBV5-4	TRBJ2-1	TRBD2	TGTGCCAGCAGCTTGGGACGGGGGGGGCCCATAAATGAGCAGTTCTTC	CASSLGRGGPINEQFF
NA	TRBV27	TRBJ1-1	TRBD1	TGTGCCAGCAGTTCAGGGGGTATGAACACTGAAGCTTTCTTT	CASSSGGMNTEAFF
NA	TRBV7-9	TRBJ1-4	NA	TGTTCCAGCAGCTTAACGGGTGAAAAACTGTTTTTT	CSSSLTGEKLFF
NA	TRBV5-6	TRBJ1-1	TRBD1	TGTGCCAGCAGCTGGCCGGGACAGCGACGGACTGAAGCTTTCTTT	CASSWPGQRRTEAFF
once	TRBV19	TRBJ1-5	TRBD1	TGTGCCAGTACCTGGGGACAGGGAAATTCTCAGCCCCAGCATTTT	CASTWGQGNSQPQHF
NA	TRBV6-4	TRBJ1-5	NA	TGTGCCAGCCGTGGGCAGTTACAGCCCCAGCATTTT	CASRGQLQPQHF
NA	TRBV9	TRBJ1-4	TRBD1	TGTGCCAGCAGCGGGCGGACAGGGGTTAATGAAAAACTGTTTTTT	CASSGRTGVNEKLFF
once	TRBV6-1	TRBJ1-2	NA	TGTGCCAGCAAAACACAGGAGCGAAAGGGCTACACCTTC	CASKTQERKGYTF
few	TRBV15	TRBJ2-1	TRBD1	TGTGCCACCAGCAGTGACAGGGGAATAGGAGAGCAGTTCTTC	CATSSDRGIGEQFF
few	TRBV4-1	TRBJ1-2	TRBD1	TGCGCCAGCAGCCAACTTCTCAGGGGGCAGTTGAATGGCTACACCTTC	CASSQLLRGQLNGYTF
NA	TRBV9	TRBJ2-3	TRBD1	TGTGCCAGCAGCCCCCGACAGGGGACGACAGATACGCAGTATTTT	CASSPRQGTTDTQYF
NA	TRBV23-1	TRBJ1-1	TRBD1	TGCGCCAGCAGTCAATCGCCAGGGGGCTACACTGAAGCTTTCTTT	CASSQSPGGYTEAFF
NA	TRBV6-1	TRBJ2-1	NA	TGTGCCAGCAGTGAGCAGGATTCCTCCTACAATGAGCAGTTCTTC	CASSEQDSSYNEQFF
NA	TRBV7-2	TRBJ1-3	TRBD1	TGTGCCAGCAGCTTACGAGGGGGCACTGGAAACACCATATATTTT	CASSLRGGTGNTIYF